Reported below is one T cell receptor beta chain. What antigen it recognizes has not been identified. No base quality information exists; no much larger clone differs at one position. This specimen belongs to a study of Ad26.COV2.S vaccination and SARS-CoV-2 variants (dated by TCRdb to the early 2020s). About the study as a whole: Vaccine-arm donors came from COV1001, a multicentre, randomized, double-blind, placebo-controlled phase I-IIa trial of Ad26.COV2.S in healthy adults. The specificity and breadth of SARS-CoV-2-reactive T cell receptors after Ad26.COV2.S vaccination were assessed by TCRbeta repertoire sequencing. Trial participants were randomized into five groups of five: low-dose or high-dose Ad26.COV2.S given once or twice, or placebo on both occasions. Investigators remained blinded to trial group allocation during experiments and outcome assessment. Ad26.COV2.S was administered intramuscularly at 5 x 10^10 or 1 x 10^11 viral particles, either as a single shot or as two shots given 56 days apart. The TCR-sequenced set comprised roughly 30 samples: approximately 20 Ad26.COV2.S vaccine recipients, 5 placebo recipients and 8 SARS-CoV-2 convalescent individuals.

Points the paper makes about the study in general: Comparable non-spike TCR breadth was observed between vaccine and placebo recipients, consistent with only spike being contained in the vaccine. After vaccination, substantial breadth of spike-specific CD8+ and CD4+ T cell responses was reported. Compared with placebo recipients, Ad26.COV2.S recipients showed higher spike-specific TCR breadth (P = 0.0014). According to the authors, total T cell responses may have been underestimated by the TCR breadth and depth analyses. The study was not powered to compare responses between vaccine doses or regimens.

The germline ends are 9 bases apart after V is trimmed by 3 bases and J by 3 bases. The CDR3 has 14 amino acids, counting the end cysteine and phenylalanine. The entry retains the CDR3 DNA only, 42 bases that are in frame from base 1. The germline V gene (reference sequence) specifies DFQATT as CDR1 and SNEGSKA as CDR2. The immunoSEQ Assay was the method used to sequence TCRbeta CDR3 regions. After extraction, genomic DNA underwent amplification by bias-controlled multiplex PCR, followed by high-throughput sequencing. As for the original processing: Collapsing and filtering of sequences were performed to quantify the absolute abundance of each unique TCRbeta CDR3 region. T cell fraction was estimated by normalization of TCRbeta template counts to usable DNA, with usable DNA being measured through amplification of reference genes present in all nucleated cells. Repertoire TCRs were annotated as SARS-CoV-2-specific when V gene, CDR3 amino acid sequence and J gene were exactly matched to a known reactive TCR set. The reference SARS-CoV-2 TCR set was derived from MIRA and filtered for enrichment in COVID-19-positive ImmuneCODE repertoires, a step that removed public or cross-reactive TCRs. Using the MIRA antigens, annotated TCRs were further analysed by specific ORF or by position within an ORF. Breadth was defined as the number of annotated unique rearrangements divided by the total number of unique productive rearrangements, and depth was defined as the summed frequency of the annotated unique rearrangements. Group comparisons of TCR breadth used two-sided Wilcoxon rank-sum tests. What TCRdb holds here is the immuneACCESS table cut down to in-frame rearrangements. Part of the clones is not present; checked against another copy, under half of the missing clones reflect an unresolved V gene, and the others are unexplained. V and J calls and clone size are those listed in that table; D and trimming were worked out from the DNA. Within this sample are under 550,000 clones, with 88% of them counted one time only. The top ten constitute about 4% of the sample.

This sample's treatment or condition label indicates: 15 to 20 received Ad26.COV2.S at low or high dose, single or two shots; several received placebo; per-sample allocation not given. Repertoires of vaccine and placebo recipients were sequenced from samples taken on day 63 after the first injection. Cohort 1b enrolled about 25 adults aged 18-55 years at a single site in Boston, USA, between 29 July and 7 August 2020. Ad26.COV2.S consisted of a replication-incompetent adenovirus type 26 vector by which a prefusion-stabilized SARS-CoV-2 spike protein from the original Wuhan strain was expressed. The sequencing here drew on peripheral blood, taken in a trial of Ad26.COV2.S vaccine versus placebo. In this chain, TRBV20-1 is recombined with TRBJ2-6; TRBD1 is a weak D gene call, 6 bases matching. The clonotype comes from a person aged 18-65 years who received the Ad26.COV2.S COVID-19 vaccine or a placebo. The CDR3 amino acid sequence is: CSASRGSGANVLTF. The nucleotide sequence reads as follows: TGCAGTGCTAGTAGGGGGAGTGGGGCCAACGTCCTGACTTTC.